This T cell receptor beta chain comes out of a study of blood T cell repertoires in COVID-19. Enrollment of patients from Seattle took place during active infection, with longitudinal follow-up. The repertoire was sequenced with immunoSEQ multiplex PCR; TCRdb's copy has only in-frame clones and lacks some. The data show 300,000 to 400,000 clones, with about 87% seen just once and about 6.3% held by the top ten. Germline CDR1 is MNHEY and CDR2 is SVGEGT. The junction had 4 bases not matched to a gene; V was cut back by 5 bases and J by 3 bases. The CDR3 is 14 residues long. Sequencing was performed on peripheral blood. This receptor was taken from a woman aged 45-60 years with COVID-19, enrolled during active disease. V usage is TRBV6-2 or TRBV6-3 and J usage is TRBJ2-7, with 10 positions matching TRBD1. The CDR3, as DNA: TGTGCCAGCAGTGGACAGGGGGGTTTCTACGAGCAGTACTTC. This sequence encodes CASSGQGGFYEQYF.